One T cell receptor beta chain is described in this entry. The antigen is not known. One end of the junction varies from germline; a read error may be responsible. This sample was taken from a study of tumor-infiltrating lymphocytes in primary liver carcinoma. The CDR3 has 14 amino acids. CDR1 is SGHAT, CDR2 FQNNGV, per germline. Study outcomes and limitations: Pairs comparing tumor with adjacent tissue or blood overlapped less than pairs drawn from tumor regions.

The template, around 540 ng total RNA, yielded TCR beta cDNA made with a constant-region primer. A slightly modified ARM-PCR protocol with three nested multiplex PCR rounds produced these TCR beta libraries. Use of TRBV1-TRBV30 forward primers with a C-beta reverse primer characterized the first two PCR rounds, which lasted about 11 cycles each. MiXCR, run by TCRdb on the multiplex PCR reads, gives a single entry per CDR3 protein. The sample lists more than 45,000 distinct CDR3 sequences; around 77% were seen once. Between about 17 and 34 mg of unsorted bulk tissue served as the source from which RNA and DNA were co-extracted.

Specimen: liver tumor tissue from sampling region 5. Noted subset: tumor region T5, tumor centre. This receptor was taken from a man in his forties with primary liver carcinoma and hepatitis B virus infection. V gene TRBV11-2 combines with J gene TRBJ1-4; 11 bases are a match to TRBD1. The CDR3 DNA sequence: TGTGTCAGCAGCTTAGGACAGGGGGCTGAAAACCTGTTTTTT. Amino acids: CVSSLGQGAENLFF.